This TCR beta chain was sequenced during a study of post-analysis software for immune sequencing data. Study at large: Relapsing-remitting, secondary progressive and progressive-relapsing forms made up the multiple sclerosis disease courses.

Note on this clonotype: Its antigen is currently unknown.

The study, taken as a whole, reports: Higher frequency in patients than in controls was seen for roughly five TRBV segments, with TRBV5-6, TRBV5-1 and TRBV20-1 among them.

Germline assignment: CDR1 MGHRA and CDR2 YSYEKL. The trim removed 4 bases at V and 0 bases at J, leaving 18 bases unmatched. The CDR3 covers 20 residues. TCR beta libraries were prepared from cDNA with unique molecular identifiers. A single record per CDR3 protein comes from TCRdb applying MiXCR to the PCR reads. The table shows under 650,000 distinct CDR3 sequences, with roughly 40% occurring only once. V usage is TRBV4-1 and J usage is TRBJ2-3; 8 bases are a match to TRBD1. This TCR came from a girl aged 5 to 17 with multiple sclerosis. The sample consisted of blood. CDR3 loop: CASSLAAGTGDPSSTDTQYF. The CDR3 DNA follows: TGCGCCAGCAGCCTTGCTGCCGGGACAGGAGACCCCTCTAGCACAGATACGCAGTATTTT.